Included here is one T cell receptor (beta chain) sequence, with context. The sample is drawn from a study of blood T cell repertoires in COVID-19. Within the 2 weeks before study entry, each person in the exposed group met a COVID-19 case. Germline V gives CDR1 SGHTA, CDR2 FQGNSA. Between the trimmed V and J ends, which lost 1 base and 5 bases, there was a span of 17 bases. CDR3 size: 17 residues. Authors' data handling: Amplification of reference gene primers was used by the study to estimate nucleated cell counts. TCRdb keeps only in-frame clones here, not all; method: immunoSEQ multiplex PCR. The V and J calls and the clone size are those of that table, but D and trimming were determined from the DNA. The sample records some 270,000 clones, 88% being singletons.

Sequencing was done on a sample of PBMCs or T cells enriched from blood (not recorded which). This chain uses TRBV7-2 with TRBJ2-2, with D possibly TRBD2 on 5 matching bases. The clonotype comes from a woman in her 40s who had been exposed to COVID-19. CDR3 sequence: CASSLEPGRVYTGELFF. In DNA, the CDR3 is TGTGCCAGCAGCTTAGAACCCGGGCGGGTTTATACCGGGGAGCTGTTTTTT.